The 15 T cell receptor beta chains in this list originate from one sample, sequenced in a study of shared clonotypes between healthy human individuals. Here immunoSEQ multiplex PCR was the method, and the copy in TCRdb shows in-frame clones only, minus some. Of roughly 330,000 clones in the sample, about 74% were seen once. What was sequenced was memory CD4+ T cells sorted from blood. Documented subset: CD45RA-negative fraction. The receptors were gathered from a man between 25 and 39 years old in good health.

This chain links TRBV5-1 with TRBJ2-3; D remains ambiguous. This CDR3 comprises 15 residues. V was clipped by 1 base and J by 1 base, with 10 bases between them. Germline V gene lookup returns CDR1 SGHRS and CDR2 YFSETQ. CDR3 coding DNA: TGCGCCAGCAGCTTGCAAGAATCCGGCACAGATACGCAGTATTTT. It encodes CASSLQESGTDTQYF.

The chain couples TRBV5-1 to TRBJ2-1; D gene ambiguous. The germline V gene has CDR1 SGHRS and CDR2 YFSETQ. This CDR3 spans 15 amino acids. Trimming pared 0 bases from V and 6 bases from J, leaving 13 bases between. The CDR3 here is CASSLEANHLNEQFF. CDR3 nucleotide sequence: TGCGCCAGCAGCTTGGAGGCTAATCACCTCAATGAGCAGTTCTTC. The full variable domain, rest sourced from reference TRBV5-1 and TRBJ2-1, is KAGVTQTPRYLIKTRGQQVTLSCSPISGHRSVSWYQQTPGQGLQFLFEYFSETQRNKGNFPGRFSGRQFSNSRSEMNVSTLELGDSALYLCASSLEANHLNEQFFGPGTRLTVL.

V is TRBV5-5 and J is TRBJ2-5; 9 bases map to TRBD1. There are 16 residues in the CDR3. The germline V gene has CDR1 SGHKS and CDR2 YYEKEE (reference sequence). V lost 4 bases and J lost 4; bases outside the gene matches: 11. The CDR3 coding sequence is TGTGCCAGCAGCCCTTGGGGACAGGGAGGAGGAGAGACCCAGTACTTC. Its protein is CASSPWGQGGGETQYF.

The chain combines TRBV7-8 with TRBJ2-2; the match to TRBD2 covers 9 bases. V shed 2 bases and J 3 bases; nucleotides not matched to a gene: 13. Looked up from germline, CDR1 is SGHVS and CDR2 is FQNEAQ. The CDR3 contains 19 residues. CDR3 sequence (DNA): TGTGCCAGCAGCTTAAACCGGCGGGAGGGTTGGGCGGACACCGGGGAGCTGTTTTTT. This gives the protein CASSLNRREGWADTGELFF.

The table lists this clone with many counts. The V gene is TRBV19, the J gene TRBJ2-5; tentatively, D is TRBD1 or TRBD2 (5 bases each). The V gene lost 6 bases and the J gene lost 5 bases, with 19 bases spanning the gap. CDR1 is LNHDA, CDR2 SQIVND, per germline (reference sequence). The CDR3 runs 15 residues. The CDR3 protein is CASSRESVGLETQYF. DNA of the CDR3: TGTGCCAGTAGCAGGGAGTCTGTGGGGTTGGAGACCCAGTACTTC.

As DNA, the CDR3 is TGTGCAAGTCGCTTAGACCCCCCCCTACAGGGGAGGGGAACTGAAGCTTTCTTT. Translation: CASRLDPPLQGRGTEAFF. The rearrangement links TRBV12-2 to TRBJ1-1. TRBV12-2 is listed as a pseudogene. The CDR3 runs to 18 residues.

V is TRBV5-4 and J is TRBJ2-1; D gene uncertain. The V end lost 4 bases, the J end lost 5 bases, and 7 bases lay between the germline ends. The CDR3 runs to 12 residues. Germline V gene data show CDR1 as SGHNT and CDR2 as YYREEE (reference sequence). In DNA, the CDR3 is TGTGCCAGCAGCAAGACGGACAATGAGCAGTTCTTC. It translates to CASSKTDNEQFF.

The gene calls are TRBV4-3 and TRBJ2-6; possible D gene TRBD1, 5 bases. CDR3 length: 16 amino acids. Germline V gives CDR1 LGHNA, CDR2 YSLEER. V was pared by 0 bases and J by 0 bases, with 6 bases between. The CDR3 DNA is TGCGCCAGCAGCCAAGAAACAGGCTCTGGGGCCAACGTCCTGACTTTC. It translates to CASSQETGSGANVLTF.

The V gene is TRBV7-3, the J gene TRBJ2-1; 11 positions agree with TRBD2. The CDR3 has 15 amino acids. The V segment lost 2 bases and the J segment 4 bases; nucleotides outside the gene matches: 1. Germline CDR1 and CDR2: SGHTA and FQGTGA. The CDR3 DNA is TGTGCCAGCAGCTTAGGGACTAGCGGTTACAATGAGCAGTTCTTC. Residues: CASSLGTSGYNEQFF.

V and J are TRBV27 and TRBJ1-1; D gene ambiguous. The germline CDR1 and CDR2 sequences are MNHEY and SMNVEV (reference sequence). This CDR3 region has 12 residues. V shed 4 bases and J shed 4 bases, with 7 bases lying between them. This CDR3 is CASSSVGTEAFF. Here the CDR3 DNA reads TGTGCCAGCAGTTCGGTCGGCACTGAAGCTTTCTTT.

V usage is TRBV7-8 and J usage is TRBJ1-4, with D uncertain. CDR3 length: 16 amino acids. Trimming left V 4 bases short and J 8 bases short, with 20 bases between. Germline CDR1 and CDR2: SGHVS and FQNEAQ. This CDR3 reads CASSYMRVPSSEKLFF. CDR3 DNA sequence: TGTGCCAGCAGCTATATGCGGGTCCCGTCATCGGAAAAACTGTTTTTT.

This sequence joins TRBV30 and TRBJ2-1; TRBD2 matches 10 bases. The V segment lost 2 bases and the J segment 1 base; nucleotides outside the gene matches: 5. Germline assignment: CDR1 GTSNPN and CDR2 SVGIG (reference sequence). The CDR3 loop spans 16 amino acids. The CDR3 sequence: CAWSLAGVRSYNEQFF. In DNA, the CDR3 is TGTGCCTGGAGTCTAGCGGGAGTGAGGTCCTACAATGAGCAGTTCTTC.

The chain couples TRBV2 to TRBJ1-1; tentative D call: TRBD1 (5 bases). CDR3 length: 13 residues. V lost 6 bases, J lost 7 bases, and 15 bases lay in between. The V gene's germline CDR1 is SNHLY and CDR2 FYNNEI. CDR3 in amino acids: CASRGGDRSEAFF. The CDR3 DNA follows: TGTGCCAGCAGAGGAGGGGACCGGAGTGAAGCTTTCTTT.

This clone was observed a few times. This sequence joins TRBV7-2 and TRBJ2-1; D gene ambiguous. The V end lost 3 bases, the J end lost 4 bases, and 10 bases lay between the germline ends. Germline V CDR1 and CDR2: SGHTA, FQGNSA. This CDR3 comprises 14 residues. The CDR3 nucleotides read TGTGCCAGCAGCTTCGGTGGACCGTACAATGAGCAGTTCTTC. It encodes CASSFGGPYNEQFF. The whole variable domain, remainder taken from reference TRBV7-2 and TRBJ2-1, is GAGVSQSPSNKVTEKGKDVELRCDPISGHTALYWYRQSLGQGLEFLIYFQGNSAPDKSGLPSDRFSAERTGGSVSTLTIQRTQQEDSAVYLCASSFGGPYNEQFFGPGTRLTVL.

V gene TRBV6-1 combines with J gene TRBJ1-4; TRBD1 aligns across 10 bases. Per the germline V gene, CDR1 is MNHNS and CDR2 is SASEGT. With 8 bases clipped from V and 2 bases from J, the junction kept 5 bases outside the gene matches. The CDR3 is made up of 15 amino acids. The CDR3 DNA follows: TGTGCCAGCGGGGACAGGGGATCCACTAATGAAAAACTGTTTTTT. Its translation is CASGDRGSTNEKLFF.